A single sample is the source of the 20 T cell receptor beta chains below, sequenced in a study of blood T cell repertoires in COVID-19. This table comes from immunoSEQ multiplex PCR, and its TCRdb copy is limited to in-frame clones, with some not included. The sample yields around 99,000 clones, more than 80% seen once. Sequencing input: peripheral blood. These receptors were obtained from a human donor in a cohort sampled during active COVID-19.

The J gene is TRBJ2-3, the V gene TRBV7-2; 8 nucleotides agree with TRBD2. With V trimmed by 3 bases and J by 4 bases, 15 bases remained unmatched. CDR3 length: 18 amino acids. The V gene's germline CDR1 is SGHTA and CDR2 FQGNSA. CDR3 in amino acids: CASSLAGRGAYPPDTQYF. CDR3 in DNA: TGTGCCAGCAGCTTGGCCGGGCGGGGGGCCTATCCCCCAGATACGCAGTATTTT.

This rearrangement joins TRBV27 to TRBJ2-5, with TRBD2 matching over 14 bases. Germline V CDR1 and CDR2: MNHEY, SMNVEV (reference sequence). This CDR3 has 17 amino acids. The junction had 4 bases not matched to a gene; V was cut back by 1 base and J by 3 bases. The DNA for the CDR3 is TGTGCCAGCAGTTTATTGGGACTAGCGGGAGCAAAAGAGACCCAGTACTTC. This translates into CASSLLGLAGAKETQYF.

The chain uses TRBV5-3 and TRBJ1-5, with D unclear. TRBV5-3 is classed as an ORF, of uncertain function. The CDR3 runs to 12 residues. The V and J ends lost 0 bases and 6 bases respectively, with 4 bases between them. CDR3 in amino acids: CARSLDSQPQHF. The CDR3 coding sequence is TGTGCCAGAAGCTTGGATAGTCAGCCCCAGCATTTT.

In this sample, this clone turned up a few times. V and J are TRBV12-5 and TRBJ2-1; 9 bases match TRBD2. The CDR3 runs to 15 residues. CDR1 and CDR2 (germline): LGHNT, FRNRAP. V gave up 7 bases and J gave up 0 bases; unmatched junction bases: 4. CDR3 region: CASAMGLASYNEQFF. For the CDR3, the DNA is TGTGCTAGTGCCATGGGACTAGCCTCCTACAATGAGCAGTTCTTC.

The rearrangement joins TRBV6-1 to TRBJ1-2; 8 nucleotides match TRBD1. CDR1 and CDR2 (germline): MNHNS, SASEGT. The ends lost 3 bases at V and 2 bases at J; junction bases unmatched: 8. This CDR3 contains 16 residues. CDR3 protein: CASSDATGVWNYGYTF. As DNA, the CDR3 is TGTGCCAGCAGTGACGCGACAGGGGTTTGGAACTATGGCTACACCTTC.

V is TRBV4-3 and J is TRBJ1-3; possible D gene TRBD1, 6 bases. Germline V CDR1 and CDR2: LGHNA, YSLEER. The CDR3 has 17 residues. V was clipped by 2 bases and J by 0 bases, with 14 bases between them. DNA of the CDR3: TGCGCCAGCAGCCAATACCTAGGGGGTTCCTCTGGAAACACCATATATTTT. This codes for CASSQYLGGSSGNTIYF.

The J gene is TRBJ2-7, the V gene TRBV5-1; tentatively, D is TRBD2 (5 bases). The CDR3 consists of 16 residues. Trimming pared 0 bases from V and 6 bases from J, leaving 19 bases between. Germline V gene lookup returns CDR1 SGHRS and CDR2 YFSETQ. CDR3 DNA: TGCGCCAGCAGCTTGGGTTCGGGGAATTGGGCAACCGAGCAGTACTTC. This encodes CASSLGSGNWATEQYF.

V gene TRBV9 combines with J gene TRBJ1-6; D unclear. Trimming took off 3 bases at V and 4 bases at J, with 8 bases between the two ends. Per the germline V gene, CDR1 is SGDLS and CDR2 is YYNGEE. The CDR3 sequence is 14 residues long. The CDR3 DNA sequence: TGTGCCAGCAGCGCCCCCAGGTATAATTCACCCCTCCACTTT. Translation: CASSAPRYNSPLHF.

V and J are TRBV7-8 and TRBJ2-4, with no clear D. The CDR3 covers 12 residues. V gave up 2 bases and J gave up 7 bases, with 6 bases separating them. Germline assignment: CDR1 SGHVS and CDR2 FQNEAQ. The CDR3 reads CASSLSMNIQYF. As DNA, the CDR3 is TGTGCCAGCAGCTTAAGCATGAACATTCAGTACTTC.

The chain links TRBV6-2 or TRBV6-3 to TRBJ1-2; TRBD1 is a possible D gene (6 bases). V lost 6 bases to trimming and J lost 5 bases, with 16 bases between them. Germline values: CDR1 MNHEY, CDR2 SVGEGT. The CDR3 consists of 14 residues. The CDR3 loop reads CASSRALDSYGYTF. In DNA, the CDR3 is TGTGCCAGCAGCCGTGCCTTGGACAGTTATGGCTACACCTTC.

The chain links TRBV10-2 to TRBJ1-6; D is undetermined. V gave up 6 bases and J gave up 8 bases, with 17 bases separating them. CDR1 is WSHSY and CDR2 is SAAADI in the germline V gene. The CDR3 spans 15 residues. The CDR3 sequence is CASRTSPELYSPLHF. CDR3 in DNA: TGCGCCAGCAGAACTTCACCGGAGCTCTATTCACCCCTCCACTTT.

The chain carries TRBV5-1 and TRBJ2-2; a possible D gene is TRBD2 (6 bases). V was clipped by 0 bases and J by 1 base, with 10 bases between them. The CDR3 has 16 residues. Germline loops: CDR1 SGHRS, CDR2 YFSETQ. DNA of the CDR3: TGCGCCAGCAGCTTGGGAGCGGGCCAGAACACCGGGGAGCTGTTTTTT. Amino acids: CASSLGAGQNTGELFF.

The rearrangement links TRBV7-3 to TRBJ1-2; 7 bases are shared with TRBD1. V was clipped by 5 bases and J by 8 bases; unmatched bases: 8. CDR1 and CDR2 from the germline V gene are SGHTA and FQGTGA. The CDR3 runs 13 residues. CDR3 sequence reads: CASSPTRGEGYTF. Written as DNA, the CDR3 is TGTGCCAGCAGCCCGACCAGGGGGGAAGGCTACACCTTC.

The CDR3 bases are TGTGCCACCAGTGATCCTCTAGCGGGAGGGCCCCGGGGTGAGCAGTTCTTC. It yields the protein CATSDPLAGGPRGEQFF. This rearrangement joins TRBV24-1 to TRBJ2-1, with 12 positions matching TRBD2. Germline V gives CDR1 KGHDR, CDR2 SFDVKD. This CDR3 has 17 residues. The V and J ends lost 3 bases and 9 bases, in that order; junction bases with no gene match: 11.

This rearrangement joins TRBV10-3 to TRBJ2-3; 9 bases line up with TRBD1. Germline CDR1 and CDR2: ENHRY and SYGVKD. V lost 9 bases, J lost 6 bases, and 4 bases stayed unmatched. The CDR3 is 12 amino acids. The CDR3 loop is CAMAGTGDTQYF. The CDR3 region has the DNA TGTGCCATGGCGGGGACAGGGGATACGCAGTATTTT.

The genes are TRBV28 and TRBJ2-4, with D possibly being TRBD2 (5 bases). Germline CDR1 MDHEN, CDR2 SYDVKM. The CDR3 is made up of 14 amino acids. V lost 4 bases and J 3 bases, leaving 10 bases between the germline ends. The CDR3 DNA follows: TGTGCCAGCAGTTCCACCCGGGGCAAAAACATTCAGTACTTC. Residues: CASSSTRGKNIQYF.

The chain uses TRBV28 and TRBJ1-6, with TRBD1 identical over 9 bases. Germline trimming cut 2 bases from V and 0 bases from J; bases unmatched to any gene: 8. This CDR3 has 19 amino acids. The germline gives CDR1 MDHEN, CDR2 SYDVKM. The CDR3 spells CASSLTGTGISSYNSPLHF. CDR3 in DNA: TGTGCCAGCAGTTTAACCGGGACAGGGATCAGCTCCTATAATTCACCCCTCCACTTT.

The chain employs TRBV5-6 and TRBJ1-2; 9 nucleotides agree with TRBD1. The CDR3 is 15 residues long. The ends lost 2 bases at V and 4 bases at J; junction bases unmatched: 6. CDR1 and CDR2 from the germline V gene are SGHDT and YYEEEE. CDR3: CASSLTGGQAYGYTF. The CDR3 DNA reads TGTGCCAGCAGCTTAACAGGGGGCCAGGCCTATGGCTACACCTTC.

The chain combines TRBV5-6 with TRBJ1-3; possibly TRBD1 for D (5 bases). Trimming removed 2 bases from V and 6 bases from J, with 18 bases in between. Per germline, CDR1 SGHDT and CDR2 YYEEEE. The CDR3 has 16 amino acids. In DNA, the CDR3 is TGTGCCAGCAGCTTTAGGGGCAGGGTCAATGAAAACACCATATATTTT. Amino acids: CASSFRGRVNENTIYF.

CDR3 in amino acids: CASRVEGQGMNTEAFF. In DNA, the CDR3 is TGCGCCAGCAGGGTCGAGGGACAGGGAATGAACACTGAAGCTTTCTTT. This chain joins TRBV5-1 and TRBJ1-1, with 9 nucleotides matching TRBD1. The CDR3 spans 16 residues. The trim removed 5 bases at V and 0 bases at J, leaving 8 bases unmatched. Germline values: CDR1 SGHRS, CDR2 YFSETQ. Combining the CDR3 with reference TRBV5-1 and TRBJ1-1 gives the whole variable domain KAGVTQTPRYLIKTRGQQVTLSCSPISGHRSVSWYQQTPGQGLQFLFEYFSETQRNKGNFPGRFSGRQFSNSRSEMNVSTLELGDSALYLCASRVEGQGMNTEAFFGQGTRLTVV.